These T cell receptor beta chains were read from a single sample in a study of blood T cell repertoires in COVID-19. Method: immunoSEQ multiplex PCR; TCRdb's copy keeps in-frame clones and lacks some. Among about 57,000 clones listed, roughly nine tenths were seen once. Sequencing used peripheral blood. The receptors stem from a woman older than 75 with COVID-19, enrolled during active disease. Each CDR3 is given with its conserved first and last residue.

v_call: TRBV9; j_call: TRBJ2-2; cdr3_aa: CASSRTETGELFF
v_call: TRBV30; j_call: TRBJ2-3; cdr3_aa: CAWSRAGGSTDTQYF
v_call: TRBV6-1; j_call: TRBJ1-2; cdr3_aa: CASSESRNYGYTF
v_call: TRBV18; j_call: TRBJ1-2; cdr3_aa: CASSPQGQGGYGYTF
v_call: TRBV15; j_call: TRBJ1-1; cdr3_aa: CATSRRRGLNTEAFF
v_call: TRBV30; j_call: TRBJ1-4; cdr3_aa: CAWKTGGEKLFF
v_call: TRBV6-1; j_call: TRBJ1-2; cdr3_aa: CASSEAGPSRQSGYGYTF
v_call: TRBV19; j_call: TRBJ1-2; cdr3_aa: CAASRGVNYGYTF
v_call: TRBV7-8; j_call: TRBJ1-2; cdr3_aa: CASSSDRQPPGTNYGYTF
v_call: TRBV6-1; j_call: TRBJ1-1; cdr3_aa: CASSEPTGGAGGAFF
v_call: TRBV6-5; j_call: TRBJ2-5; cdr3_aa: CALRGGRETQYF
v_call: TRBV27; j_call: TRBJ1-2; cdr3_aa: CASSLSDSSRGWTF
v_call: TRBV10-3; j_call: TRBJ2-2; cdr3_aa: CATLRQGANTGELFF
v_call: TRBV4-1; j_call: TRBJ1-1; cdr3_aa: CASSQAPTGQDEAFF
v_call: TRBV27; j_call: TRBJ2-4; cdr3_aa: CASSSQGLAKNIQYF
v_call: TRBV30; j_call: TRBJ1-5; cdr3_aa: CAWSRDRENQPQHF
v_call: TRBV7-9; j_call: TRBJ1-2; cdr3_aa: CASSSLGTGGNYGYTF
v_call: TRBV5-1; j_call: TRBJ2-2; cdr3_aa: CASEPSGGAGTGELFF
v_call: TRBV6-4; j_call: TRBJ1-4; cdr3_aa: CASSANGGVNEKLFF
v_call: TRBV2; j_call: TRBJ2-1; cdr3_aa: CASPPPAGGYNEQFF
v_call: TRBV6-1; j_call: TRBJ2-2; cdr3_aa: CASSGWQGIYTGELFF
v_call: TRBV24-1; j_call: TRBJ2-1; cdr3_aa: CATSDPPGDEQFF
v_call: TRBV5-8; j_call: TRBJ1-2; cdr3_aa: CASSSRVTLYGYTF
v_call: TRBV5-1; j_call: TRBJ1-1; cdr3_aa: CASSLVGGLVGMNTEAFF
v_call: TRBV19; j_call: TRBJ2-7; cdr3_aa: CASSIYQGPYEQYF
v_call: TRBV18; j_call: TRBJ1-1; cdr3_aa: CASSPMDRASEAFF
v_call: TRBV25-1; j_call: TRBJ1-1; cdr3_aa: CASSSAGQGYTEAFF